The entry below gives a single T cell receptor beta chain sequence along with its context. The antigen remains undetermined. TCRdb reprocessed the 5' RACE reads and stores each CDR3 protein as one record, lacking DNA. This specimen shows hundreds of thousands of distinct CDR3 sequences; the ten leading clones hold 2.4%. Donors each contributed one blood sample measuring around 2.5 ml. This sample is part of a study of monozygotic twins with inflammatory bowel disease. Broader study findings: Relative clonotype sharing with others was diminished in IBD patients versus healthy twins, particularly with disease activity. IBD patients had lower TCRbeta diversity (inverse Simpson) than healthy co-twins. Repertoire similarity was not found to differ between concordant and discordant twins, possibly from limited power.

Germline V gene sequence: CDR1 LNHNV, CDR2 YYDKDF (reference sequence). The CDR3 consists of 15 residues. The sequencing sample was made of blood. This TCR derives from a human donor with ulcerative colitis or Crohn's disease, or a healthy co-twin of an affected twin (not recorded which). The chain recombines TRBV15 with TRBJ1-5; TCRdb gives TRBD1 as the D gene, but with no DNA this cannot be confirmed. The CDR3 reads CATSRKGQGHQPQHF.